A single sample gave rise to the 14 T cell receptor beta chains below, sequenced in a study of cytomegalovirus exposure and HLA in healthy donors. The repertoire was sequenced with immunoSEQ multiplex PCR; TCRdb's copy has only in-frame clones and lacks some. The data contain around 250,000 clones, 90% of them singletons. Input material: PBMCs. The receptors shown here come from a young woman in good health and CMV-seronegative.

Here the CDR3 DNA reads TGCGCCAGCAGCTTGACTAGTGTAGATGAGCAGTTCTTC. Its protein is CASSLTSVDEQFF. V is TRBV5-1 and J is TRBJ2-1, with D possibly matching TRBD2 (5 bases). The V gene lost 1 base and the J gene lost 8 bases, with 10 bases spanning the gap. Per the germline V gene, CDR1 is SGHRS and CDR2 is YFSETQ. The length of the CDR3 is 13 residues.

V usage is TRBV27 and J usage is TRBJ2-1; 13 bases line up with TRBD2. V lost 3 bases and J lost 4; bases outside the gene matches: 3. Germline-derived CDR1 and CDR2 are MNHEY and SMNVEV (reference sequence). The CDR3 consists of 16 residues. The CDR3 bases are TGTGCCAGCAGTTTCGCGACTAGCGGGGGGTACAATGAGCAGTTCTTC. This encodes CASSFATSGGYNEQFF.

The chain couples TRBV2 to TRBJ1-5; 9 nucleotides align to TRBD1. Trimming took 4 bases from V and 5 from J; bases not matched to a gene: 6. The CDR3 sequence is 15 residues long. Germline CDR1 and CDR2: SNHLY and FYNNEI. The CDR3 sequence is CASSVAGQGYQPQHF. For the CDR3, the DNA is TGTGCCAGCAGTGTGGCCGGACAGGGGTATCAGCCCCAGCATTTT.

V gene TRBV15 combines with J gene TRBJ2-5, with 7 nucleotides matching TRBD1. Germline V gene lookup returns CDR1 LNHNV and CDR2 YYDKDF (reference sequence). The junction had 4 bases not matched to a gene; V was cut back by 4 bases and J by 2 bases. The CDR3 sequence is 14 residues long. CDR3 DNA sequence: TGTGCCACCAGCACACGGGACAGTCAAGAGACCCAGTACTTC. Its protein product is CATSTRDSQETQYF. Full variable domain (remainder filled in from reference TRBV15 and TRBJ2-5): DAMVIQNPRYQVTQFGKPVTLSCSQTLNHNVMYWYQQKSSQAPKLLFHYYDKDFNNEADTPDNFQSRRPNTSFCFLDIRSPGLGDTAMYLCATSTRDSQETQYFGPGTRLLVL.

This chain links TRBV6-1 with TRBJ2-7, with D unresolved. Germline V CDR1 and CDR2: MNHNS, SASEGT. Trimming stripped 3 bases from V and 4 bases from J, with 10 bases between. This CDR3 is 13 amino acids long. CDR3 sequence (DNA): TGTGCCAGCAGTGAGGGCAGGATATACGAGCAGTACTTC. It yields the protein CASSEGRIYEQYF.

This clone was detected once. This CDR3 reads CASSPVAGGPGSYNEQFF. In DNA, the CDR3 is TGTGCCAGCAGTCCAGTAGCGGGGGGGCCTGGGTCCTACAATGAGCAGTTCTTC. The chain joins TRBV27 to TRBJ2-1; 11 positions match TRBD2. From germline, CDR1 is MNHEY and CDR2 SMNVEV (reference sequence). This CDR3 contains 18 residues. Trimming cost V 5 bases and J 1 base; bases outside gene matches: 10.

This clone appeared once. The genes are TRBV11-3 and TRBJ1-5; 8 positions match TRBD1. The V and J ends lost 5 bases and 2 bases, in that order; junction bases with no gene match: 11. The CDR3 has 17 amino acids. Per germline, CDR1 SGHNT and CDR2 YENEEA. The CDR3 protein is CASSIASGGQGNQPQHF. CDR3 coding DNA: TGTGCCAGCAGCATAGCTTCAGGGGGCCAGGGCAATCAGCCCCAGCATTTT.

The V call is TRBV19, the J call TRBJ1-1; D is ambiguous. This CDR3 comprises 13 residues. Trimming shortened V by 5 bases and J by 0 bases, and 7 bases separated the two germline ends. The germline V gene encodes CDR1 LNHDA and CDR2 SQIVND (reference sequence). CDR3 sequence reads: CASSRRVNTEAFF. The CDR3 DNA is TGTGCCAGTAGTCGGAGGGTGAACACTGAAGCTTTCTTT.

The gene calls are TRBV5-6 and TRBJ2-1, with 7 bases that match TRBD2. Looked up from germline, CDR1 is SGHDT and CDR2 is YYEEEE. V lost 0 bases and J lost 2; bases outside the gene matches: 5. The CDR3 runs to 16 residues. CDR3 region: CASSLASRGAYNEQFF. The CDR3 nucleotides read TGTGCCAGCAGCTTGGCTTCACGGGGGGCCTACAATGAGCAGTTCTTC.

The J gene is TRBJ1-2, the V gene TRBV7-2; no clear D. Germline CDR1 and CDR2: SGHTA and FQGNSA. V shed 3 bases and J shed 8 bases, with 16 bases lying between them. This CDR3 is 14 amino acids long. CDR3 protein: CASSFREGRRGYTF. CDR3 coding DNA: TGTGCCAGCAGCTTTCGCGAGGGCAGGCGCGGCTACACCTTC.

The V call is TRBV4-1, the J call TRBJ1-2; 7 nucleotides agree with TRBD1. The V and J ends lost 3 bases and 1 base, in that order; junction bases with no gene match: 17. The germline V gene has CDR1 MGHRA and CDR2 YSYEKL. This CDR3 spans 19 amino acids. The DNA of the CDR3 is TGCGCCAGCAGCCACGGGGCATACCGGACAGGCCCCAATAACTATGGCTACACCTTC. It yields the protein CASSHGAYRTGPNNYGYTF.

This rearrangement joins TRBV4-1 to TRBJ2-2; 7 bases match TRBD1. The CDR3 covers 15 residues. Germline values: CDR1 MGHRA, CDR2 YSYEKL. V shed 1 base, J shed 7 bases, and the junction held 6 bases outside the gene matches. CDR3 bases: TGCGCCAGCAGCCAAGTAGACAGGGCTGGCGGGGAGCTGTTTTTT. Its protein is CASSQVDRAGGELFF.

The chain has TRBV9 and TRBJ1-5; D unclear. Germline CDR1 SGDLS, CDR2 YYNGEE. Trimming pared 0 bases from V and 6 bases from J, leaving 10 bases between. This CDR3 has 14 amino acids. In DNA form, the CDR3 reads TGTGCCAGCAGCGTAGGAGGGCACGGTCAGCCCCAGCATTTT. This codes for CASSVGGHGQPQHF.

V gene TRBV18 combines with J gene TRBJ2-7; D is possibly TRBD2 (6 bases). Deletions cut 4 bases from V and 4 bases from J, with 17 bases between. The CDR3 runs to 15 residues. From germline, CDR1 is KGHSH and CDR2 LQKENI. CDR3 DNA: TGTGCCAGCTCACTCCAGGGTGTGGAGGGGTACGAGCAGTACGTC. This gives the protein CASSLQGVEGYEQYV.